The source of this T cell receptor (beta chain) is a study of chemoradiotherapy in HPV16-positive cancers. The study, taken as a whole, reports: During treatment, candidate HPV-specific clones and E7-related motifs expanded in tumor. Better recurrence-free survival went with HPV-responsive T-cell expansion in HPV16-positive patients. The functional HPV-specific definition rests on just two HPV16-positive patients.

This clone appeared a few times. Its target is unknown. Data came from immunoSEQ multiplex PCR; TCRdb stores just in-frame clones and leaves some out. This sample carries approximately 12,000 clones, 77% of them seen once, and the ten largest clones take approximately 0.96%. Repeated repertoire sampling spanned the course of chemoradiotherapy. The biological material was taken from a patient who underwent chemoradiotherapy. The receptor was isolated from a human donor with HPV-associated anogenital cancer.

The CDR3 DNA reads as TGTGCCAGCAGGGACAGGATGAACACTGAAGCTTTCTTT. Protein: CASRDRMNTEAFF. V and J are TRBV28 and TRBJ1-1, with 7 bases matching TRBD1. Germline trimming cut 6 bases from V and 0 bases from J; bases unmatched to any gene: 1. The CDR3 extends over 13 amino acids. From germline, CDR1 is MDHEN and CDR2 SYDVKM.